This is a list of T cell receptor beta chains from one sample in a study of metastatic and nonmetastatic thyroid tumors. Using MiXCR, TCRdb reanalyzed the PCR reads. This sample has about 34,000 clones, with 17% found just once. Sequences were obtained from blood. Source of these receptors: a female donor with papillary thyroid cancer or a benign thyroid nodule (not recorded which). Some clones in this sample may be carry-over from other donors' samples. The CDR3 runs from the conserved cysteine through the conserved F or W. D genes are given only for firm matches. Clone size is given for some rows only: seen once, a few or many times, or a class if the clone is expanded.

D gene: TRBD1
V gene: TRBV2
clone size: many
J gene: TRBJ2-4
CDR3 protein: CASRRTGGHIQYF
CDR3 DNA: TGTGCCAGCAGGCGGACAGGGGGCCACATTCAGTACTTC

D gene: NA
V gene: TRBV5-1
clone size: NA
J gene: TRBJ1-3
CDR3 protein: CASSFGGISGNTIYF
CDR3 DNA: TGCGCCAGCAGCTTCGGCGGGATCTCTGGAAACACCATATATTTT

D gene: NA
V gene: TRBV19
clone size: many
J gene: TRBJ2-1
CDR3 protein: CASSLGQKQFF
CDR3 DNA: TGTGCCAGTAGTCTAGGACAGAAGCAGTTCTTC

D gene: NA
V gene: TRBV12-3/TRBV12-4
clone size: many
J gene: TRBJ1-5
CDR3 protein: CASSPGQFNNQPQHF
CDR3 DNA: TGTGCCAGCAGTCCCGGACAGTTTAACAATCAGCCCCAGCATTTT

D gene: NA
V gene: TRBV11-1
clone size: NA
J gene: TRBJ2-2
CDR3 protein: CASSFLTGVNTGELFF
CDR3 DNA: TGTGCCAGCAGCTTTCTGACCGGAGTTAACACCGGGGAGCTGTTTTTT

D gene: NA
V gene: TRBV5-1
clone size: many
J gene: TRBJ2-5
CDR3 protein: CASRFDEQLQETQYF
CDR3 DNA: TGCGCCAGTCGGTTTGACGAGCAACTCCAAGAGACCCAGTACTTC

D gene: TRBD2
V gene: TRBV20-1
clone size: many
J gene: TRBJ2-7
CDR3 protein: CSASLLAGVYEQYF
CDR3 DNA: TGCAGTGCTAGCCTTCTAGCGGGAGTCTACGAGCAGTACTTC

D gene: NA
V gene: TRBV5-1
clone size: once
J gene: TRBJ2-7
CDR3 protein: CASSPGTRDNPYEQYF
CDR3 DNA: TGCGCCAGCAGCCCTGGTACCCGGGACAATCCCTACGAGCAGTACTTC

D gene: TRBD2
V gene: TRBV6-1
clone size: many
J gene: TRBJ2-2
CDR3 protein: CASRSGRVSTGELFF
CDR3 DNA: TGTGCCAGCAGAAGCGGGAGGGTTAGCACCGGGGAGCTGTTTTTT

D gene: TRBD1
V gene: TRBV20-1
clone size: NA
J gene: TRBJ1-2
CDR3 protein: CSARTQTGSNYGYTF
CDR3 DNA: TGCAGTGCTAGGACCCAGACAGGGTCTAACTATGGCTACACCTTC

D gene: TRBD1
V gene: TRBV7-3
clone size: many
J gene: TRBJ1-6
CDR3 protein: CASSLLGQGNSPLHF
CDR3 DNA: TGTGCCAGCAGCCTACTGGGACAGGGGAATTCACCCCTCCACTTT

D gene: NA
V gene: TRBV30
clone size: many
J gene: TRBJ1-1
CDR3 protein: CAWSGTAHTEAFF
CDR3 DNA: TGTGCCTGGAGTGGGACGGCCCACACTGAAGCTTTCTTT

D gene: NA
V gene: TRBV11-3
clone size: many
J gene: TRBJ1-1
CDR3 protein: CASSPRGGTEAFF
CDR3 DNA: TGTGCCAGCAGCCCCAGGGGCGGCACTGAAGCTTTCTTT

D gene: NA
V gene: TRBV27
clone size: NA
J gene: TRBJ1-1
CDR3 protein: CATLFIRGTEAFF
CDR3 DNA: TGTGCCACCCTCTTTATACGGGGTACTGAAGCTTTCTTT

D gene: NA
V gene: TRBV14
clone size: NA
J gene: TRBJ2-7
CDR3 protein: CASSQDGFPHF
CDR3 DNA: TGTGCCAGCAGCCAAGATGGGTTTCCCCACTTC

D gene: TRBD1
V gene: TRBV5-1
clone size: NA
J gene: TRBJ2-1
CDR3 protein: CASSSGTGGNEQFF
CDR3 DNA: TGCGCCAGCAGCAGTGGGACAGGGGGCAATGAGCAGTTCTTC

D gene: TRBD2
V gene: TRBV7-2
clone size: many
J gene: TRBJ2-3
CDR3 protein: CASSNSLLAGGSDTQYF
CDR3 DNA: TGTGCCAGCAGCAATAGTCTTCTGGCGGGGGGTTCAGATACGCAGTATTTT

D gene: NA
V gene: TRBV6-1
clone size: many
J gene: TRBJ1-1
CDR3 protein: CASRVGRPNTEAFF
CDR3 DNA: TGTGCCAGCAGGGTCGGACGGCCGAACACTGAAGCTTTCTTT

D gene: TRBD1
V gene: TRBV20-1
clone size: many
J gene: TRBJ1-2
CDR3 protein: CSAPLQGNLGYTF
CDR3 DNA: TGCAGTGCTCCGTTACAGGGGAATCTTGGCTACACCTTC

D gene: NA
V gene: TRBV29-1
clone size: many
J gene: TRBJ2-2
CDR3 protein: CSGRSGEGTGELFF
CDR3 DNA: TGCAGTGGAAGGTCAGGAGAAGGCACCGGGGAGCTGTTTTTT

D gene: NA
V gene: TRBV14
clone size: many
J gene: TRBJ2-4
CDR3 protein: CASSQERGSIQYF
CDR3 DNA: TGTGCCAGCAGCCAAGAAAGGGGGAGCATTCAGTACTTC

D gene: NA
V gene: TRBV7-2
clone size: many
J gene: TRBJ1-1
CDR3 protein: CASTQVVNTEAFF
CDR3 DNA: TGTGCCAGCACACAAGTGGTGAACACTGAAGCTTTCTTT

D gene: NA
V gene: TRBV5-4
clone size: NA
J gene: TRBJ2-2
CDR3 protein: CASSLGGGELFF
CDR3 DNA: TGTGCCAGCAGCTTGGGGGGCGGGGAGCTGTTTTTT

D gene: TRBD1
V gene: TRBV7-8
clone size: NA
J gene: TRBJ1-4
CDR3 protein: CASSGRTGVGEKLFF
CDR3 DNA: TGTGCCAGCAGCGGTCGGACAGGGGTAGGCGAAAAACTGTTTTTT

D gene: TRBD2
V gene: TRBV27
clone size: many
J gene: TRBJ2-7
CDR3 protein: CASRGGGSGIEQYF
CDR3 DNA: TGTGCCAGCAGGGGGGGAGGGAGTGGGATCGAGCAGTACTTC

D gene: NA
V gene: TRBV11-2
clone size: many
J gene: TRBJ2-1
CDR3 protein: CASTTHKDGAGSYNEQFF
CDR3 DNA: TGTGCCAGCACCACACACAAGGACGGAGCAGGCTCCTACAATGAGCAGTTCTTC

D gene: TRBD1
V gene: TRBV6-1
clone size: many
J gene: TRBJ1-1
CDR3 protein: CAPDPRGQTEAFF
CDR3 DNA: TGTGCCCCGGATCCGAGGGGGCAAACTGAAGCTTTCTTT

D gene: TRBD1
V gene: TRBV5-6
clone size: many
J gene: TRBJ1-2
CDR3 protein: CASSHWGDGTGVYGYTF
CDR3 DNA: TGTGCCAGCAGCCACTGGGGGGACGGGACAGGAGTCTATGGCTACACCTTC

D gene: NA
V gene: TRBV5-1
clone size: many
J gene: TRBJ2-3
CDR3 protein: CASSLLPGTDTQYF
CDR3 DNA: TGCGCCAGCAGCTTGCTGCCTGGCACAGATACGCAGTATTTT

D gene: NA
V gene: TRBV19
clone size: many
J gene: TRBJ2-3
CDR3 protein: CASSIRTDTQYF
CDR3 DNA: TGTGCCAGTAGTATAAGGACAGATACGCAGTATTTT

D gene: TRBD2
V gene: TRBV20-1
clone size: NA
J gene: TRBJ2-7
CDR3 protein: CSAESGSSYEQYF
CDR3 DNA: TGCAGTGCCGAAAGCGGGAGCTCCTACGAGCAGTACTTC

D gene: NA
V gene: TRBV19
clone size: few
J gene: TRBJ2-1
CDR3 protein: CASIMSGGAGNDQFF
CDR3 DNA: TGTGCCAGTATTATGTCCGGCGGGGCTGGCAATGATCAGTTCTTC

D gene: NA
V gene: TRBV28
clone size: many
J gene: TRBJ2-3
CDR3 protein: CASSRLQQDTQYF
CDR3 DNA: TGTGCCAGCAGCCGCCTCCAGCAAGATACGCAGTATTTT

D gene: NA
V gene: TRBV15
clone size: many
J gene: TRBJ1-2
CDR3 protein: CATSRDGYYGYTF
CDR3 DNA: TGTGCCACCAGCAGAGACGGATACTATGGCTACACCTTC

D gene: TRBD2
V gene: TRBV5-4
clone size: many
J gene: TRBJ2-1
CDR3 protein: CASSLGGGSYNEQFF
CDR3 DNA: TGTGCCAGCAGCTTAGGCGGGGGTTCCTACAATGAGCAGTTCTTC

D gene: NA
V gene: TRBV19
clone size: many
J gene: TRBJ2-7
CDR3 protein: CASSPGPSSYEQYF
CDR3 DNA: TGTGCCAGTAGCCCGGGACCCAGCTCCTACGAGCAGTACTTC

D gene: TRBD2
V gene: TRBV20-1
clone size: many
J gene: TRBJ2-1
CDR3 protein: CSARTGTSGTYNEQFF
CDR3 DNA: TGCAGTGCTAGAACCGGGACTAGCGGGACCTATAATGAGCAGTTCTTC

D gene: TRBD1
V gene: TRBV18
clone size: many
J gene: TRBJ1-5
CDR3 protein: CASSPRQGAGQPQHF
CDR3 DNA: TGTGCCAGCTCACCAAGGCAGGGGGCCGGTCAGCCCCAGCATTTT

D gene: TRBD1
V gene: TRBV28
clone size: many
J gene: TRBJ1-1
CDR3 protein: CASRTLGQTVGAFF
CDR3 DNA: TGTGCCAGCAGGACTCTGGGACAGACGGTCGGAGCTTTCTTT

D gene: NA
V gene: TRBV24-1
clone size: many
J gene: TRBJ1-5
CDR3 protein: CATSDDSAGNQPQHF
CDR3 DNA: TGTGCCACCAGTGACGACAGCGCGGGCAATCAGCCCCAGCATTTT

D gene: NA
V gene: TRBV10-3
clone size: many
J gene: TRBJ2-2
CDR3 protein: CAISESVTDTGELFF
CDR3 DNA: TGTGCCATCAGTGAGTCAGTGACAGACACCGGGGAGCTGTTTTTT

D gene: NA
V gene: TRBV28
clone size: many
J gene: TRBJ2-1
CDR3 protein: CASSREGGGLEQFF
CDR3 DNA: TGTGCCAGCAGTAGGGAGGGGGGGGGACTAGAGCAGTTCTTC

D gene: TRBD1
V gene: TRBV12-3/TRBV12-4
clone size: many
J gene: TRBJ1-2
CDR3 protein: CASQGQGANYGYTF
CDR3 DNA: TGTGCCAGCCAGGGACAGGGCGCTAACTATGGCTACACCTTC

D gene: TRBD2
V gene: TRBV15
clone size: many
J gene: TRBJ2-5
CDR3 protein: CATSRDTLELAIGETQYF
CDR3 DNA: TGTGCCACCAGCAGAGATACTCTAGAACTAGCGATCGGAGAGACCCAGTACTTC

D gene: NA
V gene: TRBV12-3/TRBV12-4
clone size: many
J gene: TRBJ2-1
CDR3 protein: CASTTRVTTYNEQFF
CDR3 DNA: TGTGCCAGCACCACTAGGGTTACAACCTACAATGAGCAGTTCTTC

D gene: NA
V gene: TRBV6-4
clone size: NA
J gene: TRBJ2-6
CDR3 protein: CVSSESSGANVLTF
CDR3 DNA: TGTGTCAGCAGTGAGAGCTCTGGGGCCAACGTCCTGACTTTC

D gene: NA
V gene: TRBV10-3
clone size: many
J gene: TRBJ2-1
CDR3 protein: CAISGLYNEQFF
CDR3 DNA: TGTGCCATCAGTGGACTCTACAATGAGCAGTTCTTC

D gene: NA
V gene: TRBV14
clone size: many
J gene: TRBJ2-7
CDR3 protein: CASSHLGAYEQYF
CDR3 DNA: TGTGCCAGCAGCCACCTGGGCGCCTACGAGCAGTACTTC

D gene: TRBD2
V gene: TRBV15
clone size: NA
J gene: TRBJ2-3
CDR3 protein: CATSRGGTIGIVGTDTQYF
CDR3 DNA: TGTGCCACCAGCAGGGGCGGGACTATCGGGATTGTGGGCACGGATACGCAGTATTTT

D gene: NA
V gene: TRBV3-1
clone size: NA
J gene: TRBJ2-7
CDR3 protein: CASSQAGTMYEQYF
CDR3 DNA: TGTGCCAGCAGCCAAGCAGGGACGATGTACGAGCAGTACTTC

D gene: NA
V gene: TRBV18
clone size: many
J gene: TRBJ1-4
CDR3 protein: CASSPIQGVTNEKLFF
CDR3 DNA: TGTGCCAGCTCACCTATCCAGGGAGTAACTAATGAAAAACTGTTTTTT

D gene: TRBD1
V gene: TRBV10-3
clone size: many
J gene: TRBJ2-1
CDR3 protein: CAISRDRNNEQFF
CDR3 DNA: TGTGCCATCAGTCGGGACAGGAACAATGAGCAGTTCTTC

D gene: TRBD1
V gene: TRBV28
clone size: NA
J gene: TRBJ1-1
CDR3 protein: CASIMGGQVLTEALF
CDR3 DNA: TGTGCCAGCATTATGGGGGGACAGGTTCTGACTGAAGCTCTCTTT

D gene: NA
V gene: TRBV18
clone size: many
J gene: TRBJ1-1
CDR3 protein: CASSLRGVGGTEAFF
CDR3 DNA: TGTGCCAGCTCATTAAGGGGGGTAGGAGGTACTGAAGCTTTCTTT